The T cell receptor beta chain under discussion was sequenced for a study of blood T cells in healthy people across ages. Per individual sample, total RNA of at least 5 micrograms was extracted. Germline lookup yields CDR1 LGHNA and CDR2 YNFKEQ. CDR3 length equals 15 residues. A sample-barcoded 5' primer and a J-beta primer mix were used in a second PCR of roughly 6 to 11 cycles. From the 5' RACE reads, TCRdb called clonotypes with MiXCR, one entry per CDR3 protein. Counted here are hundreds of thousands of distinct CDR3 sequences, 45% to 50% occurring once; the ten biggest clones make up 25% to 35%. In the case of this clonotype: The antigen is undetermined. One junction end disagrees with the germline gene, perhaps due to a read error.

General study points: A greater number of naive CD4+ cells and higher diversity distinguished long-lived donors from aged donors. Age showed a roughly linear inverse relationship with TCR beta diversity per million T cells.

This sequence originates from a woman between 55 and 75 years old in good health. What was sequenced was blood. This chain connects TRBV4-2 to TRBJ2-7, with D possibly TRBD2 on 5 matching bases. The CDR3 here is CASSQDGLNLYGQYF. The CDR3 nucleotides are TGTGCCAGCAGCCAAGACGGACTCAACCTTTACGGGCAGTACTTC.